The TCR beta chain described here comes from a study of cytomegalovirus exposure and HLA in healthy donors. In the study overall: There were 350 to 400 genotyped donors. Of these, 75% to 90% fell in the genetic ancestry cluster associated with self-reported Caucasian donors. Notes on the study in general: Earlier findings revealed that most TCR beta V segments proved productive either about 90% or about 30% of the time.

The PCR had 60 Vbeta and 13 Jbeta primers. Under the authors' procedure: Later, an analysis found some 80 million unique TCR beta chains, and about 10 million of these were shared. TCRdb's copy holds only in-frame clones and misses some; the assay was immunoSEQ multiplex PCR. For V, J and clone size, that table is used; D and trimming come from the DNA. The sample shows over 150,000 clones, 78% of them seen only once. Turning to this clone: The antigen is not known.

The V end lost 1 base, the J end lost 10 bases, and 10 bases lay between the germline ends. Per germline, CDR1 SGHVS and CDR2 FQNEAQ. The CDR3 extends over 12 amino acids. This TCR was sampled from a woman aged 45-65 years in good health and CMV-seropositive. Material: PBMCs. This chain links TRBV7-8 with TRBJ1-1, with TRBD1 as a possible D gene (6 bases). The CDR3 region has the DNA TGTGCCAGCAGCTTAGTTGGGGGCTTAGCTTTCTTT. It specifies CASSLVGGLAFF.